The clone carrying this T cell receptor (beta chain) was seen many times. What it binds is not known. Making TCR cDNA involved 5'RACE template switching, which added UMIs and a universal primer site. One entry per CDR3 protein, called by TCRdb with MiXCR from the 5' RACE reads. Altogether 150,000 or so distinct CDR3 sequences are present, more than 5.5% being singletons, with the ten largest covering over 2%. This specimen belongs to a study of T cells after yellow fever vaccination. The CDR3 sequence is 13 residues long. Trimming at V came to 5 bases and at J to 6 bases, leaving 5 bases not matched to a gene. Germline CDR1 is SGHAT and CDR2 is FQNNGV. General study points: A small proportion of clonotypes was detected in both the CD4 and CD8 compartments. Post-booster reappearance was seen for most primary-vaccination clones (about 95% CD4, around 88% CD8).

The sample in question was CD4+ T cells sorted from PBMCs, obtained 5 to 6 days after the first yellow fever vaccination. The receptor's source is a man in his late teens or twenties who received the YFV17D yellow fever vaccine. The chain uses TRBV11-2 and TRBJ1-2; 8 bases line up with TRBD1. CDR3 DNA: TGTGCCAGCAGCGACAGGGGAGGCAATGGCTACACCTTC. As protein: CASSDRGGNGYTF.